This TCR beta chain was sequenced for a study of blood T cell repertoires in COVID-19 (dated by TCRdb to about 2020). About the full investigation: The collaborator samples originated in the United States, Italy and Spain and spanned the acute and convalescent phases of COVID-19. The prospective study material was composed of cDNA or gDNA derived from T cells, B-cell-depleted T cells, or PBMCs. The dataset comprised deeply sampled blood TCRbeta repertoires from subjects exposed to, actively infected with, or recovered from COVID-19. The repertoires were released in a freely available public database meant as a resource for research on the immune response to SARS-CoV-2. Samples came from the ongoing ImmuneRACE study (first 160 participants) plus 1,254 subjects from 6 global collaborators. A de-identified subject ID, COVID-19 status, age in years and sex were almost always included in the sample metadata. Where available, HLA class I and class II types were obtained from metadata supplied by the sample provider rather than from assay-based typing. The research as a whole found: Clinical and demographic metadata were provided uncurated, with the amount varying by source and participant.

The collaborating institutions used their own protocols to collect whole blood in K2EDTA tubes. For TCRbeta analysis, collaborators shipped samples as frozen whole blood, isolated PBMCs, or DNA extracted from either of those sample types. CDR1 and CDR2, per the germline V gene (reference sequence), are SEHNR and FQNEAQ. The CDR3 has 19 amino acids, counting the end cysteine and phenylalanine. Of the read, only the CDR3 DNA is kept; its 57 bases are in frame from base 1. Here V drops 5 bases and J drops 0 bases, and the junction holds 13 bases not matched to any gene. Turning to this clone: The specificity of this receptor is unknown. No much larger clone exists at a distance of one base, and base qualities are not known.

The immunoSEQ Assay, a bias-controlled multiplex PCR, was used to amplify TCRbeta CDR3 regions from genomic DNA. Per the source publication's procedure: Nucleated cell counts per sample were estimated from amplification of reference gene primers within the assay. To quantify the absolute abundance of each unique TCRbeta CDR3 rearrangement, sequence reads were collapsed and filtered. For each sample, productive Simpson clonality was calculated by taking the square root of Simpson's diversity index across productive rearrangements. TCRdb provides this immuneACCESS table in a form limited to in-frame rearrangements. Some clones are lacking; in checked studies, under half of them reflect an unresolved V gene, and why the rest are absent is not known. The V and J calls and clone size are taken from that table; D and trimming were inferred from the DNA. For this sample there are 120,000 or so clones; around 85% appear just once. The ten largest clones take up approximately 16% of the sample.

Specimen: peripheral blood. This clonotype originated in a woman aged 45-65 years with acute or convalescent COVID-19. Rearrangement joined TRBV7-9 to TRBJ1-3; a stretch of 10 junction bases matches TRBD1. The CDR3 here reads CASSLGTGDIPSSGNTIYF. The sequence in DNA is TGTGCCAGCAGCCTAGGGACAGGGGATATACCGAGCTCTGGAAACACCATATATTTT.